A selection of T cell receptor beta chains follows, all from one sample in a study of T cell responses to AZD1222 COVID-19 vaccine. Using immunoSEQ multiplex PCR, the repertoire was profiled, and TCRdb retains in-frame clones only, with some absent. The repertoire holds approximately 140,000 clones, with around nine tenths as singletons. The material was peripheral blood, obtained 28 days after the second AZD1222 dose. These receptor sequences come from an adult who received the AZD1222 COVID-19 vaccine. CDR3s include the opening cysteine and the closing phenylalanine or tryptophan. Each record gives: clone size, J gene, D gene, V gene, CDR3 protein, CDR3 DNA. The D gene is left open where the match is weak. Expanded clones are given a class, and other clones once, few, many or no size at all.

clone size: .; J gene: TRBJ2-5; D gene: TRBD2; V gene: TRBV7-6; CDR3 protein: CASAGLAGGPLQETQYF; CDR3 DNA: TGTGCCAGCGCAGGACTAGCGGGAGGGCCCCTCCAAGAGACCCAGTACTTC
clone size: once; J gene: TRBJ2-7; D gene: TRBD1; V gene: TRBV6-5; CDR3 protein: CASSIRDSSYEQYF; CDR3 DNA: TGTGCCAGCAGTATTCGGGACAGTTCCTACGAGCAGTACTTC
clone size: .; J gene: TRBJ1-5; D gene: .; V gene: TRBV27; CDR3 protein: CASRGGASQPQHF; CDR3 DNA: TGTGCCAGCAGGGGGGGAGCGAGCCAGCCCCAGCATTTT
clone size: .; J gene: TRBJ1-1; D gene: .; V gene: TRBV12-3/TRBV12-4; CDR3 protein: CASTREMNTEAFF; CDR3 DNA: TGTGCCAGCACCAGAGAAATGAACACTGAAGCTTTCTTT
clone size: few; J gene: TRBJ1-2; D gene: .; V gene: TRBV6-5; CDR3 protein: CASSSRGVSNYGYTF; CDR3 DNA: TGTGCCAGCAGCTCTAGAGGGGTTTCTAACTATGGCTACACCTTC
clone size: .; J gene: TRBJ2-7; D gene: .; V gene: TRBV15; CDR3 protein: CATSPRGMGTYEQYF; CDR3 DNA: TGTGCCACGAGTCCCAGGGGCATGGGGACCTACGAGCAGTACTTC
clone size: .; J gene: TRBJ2-3; D gene: .; V gene: TRBV18; CDR3 protein: CASSPNRQRTDTQYF; CDR3 DNA: TGTGCCAGCTCCCCGAACAGACAACGCACAGATACGCAGTATTTT
clone size: .; J gene: TRBJ2-7; D gene: .; V gene: TRBV7-6; CDR3 protein: CASSLAPTAGLLDGYYEQYF; CDR3 DNA: TGTGCCAGCAGCTTAGCCCCAACGGCAGGGTTGCTCGATGGGTACTACGAGCAGTACTTC
clone size: .; J gene: TRBJ2-1; D gene: TRBD2; V gene: TRBV4-1; CDR3 protein: CASSQWTSGSNEQFF; CDR3 DNA: TGCGCCAGCAGCCAATGGACTAGCGGGTCCAATGAGCAGTTCTTC
clone size: .; J gene: TRBJ2-2; D gene: TRBD1; V gene: TRBV28; CDR3 protein: CASSRQGLNTGELFF; CDR3 DNA: TGTGCCAGCAGTCGACAGGGATTGAACACCGGGGAGCTGTTTTTT
clone size: .; J gene: TRBJ1-1; D gene: .; V gene: TRBV6-1; CDR3 protein: CASSDVLVPPLGAFF; CDR3 DNA: TGTGCCAGCAGTGATGTTCTCGTTCCCCCCCTGGGAGCTTTCTTT
clone size: once; J gene: TRBJ1-1; D gene: .; V gene: TRBV30; CDR3 protein: CAWSLSVNTEAFF; CDR3 DNA: TGTGCCTGGAGTCTCAGCGTGAACACTGAAGCTTTCTTT
clone size: .; J gene: TRBJ2-1; D gene: .; V gene: TRBV5-1; CDR3 protein: CASSLGLQGNEQFF; CDR3 DNA: TGCGCCAGCAGCTTGGGTCTACAGGGAAATGAGCAGTTCTTC
clone size: .; J gene: TRBJ2-3; D gene: TRBD2; V gene: TRBV29-1; CDR3 protein: CSVVVGRGPHTDTQYF; CDR3 DNA: TGCAGCGTTGTCGTGGGGAGGGGACCGCACACAGATACGCAGTATTTT
clone size: many; J gene: TRBJ1-3; D gene: TRBD1; V gene: TRBV7-9; CDR3 protein: CASSFATGARGNTIYF; CDR3 DNA: TGTGCCAGCAGCTTCGCGACAGGGGCTAGGGGAAACACCATATATTTT
clone size: .; J gene: TRBJ1-2; D gene: .; V gene: TRBV28; CDR3 protein: CASSLSGNYGYTF; CDR3 DNA: TGTGCCAGCAGTTTGTCTGGGAACTATGGCTACACCTTC
clone size: once; J gene: TRBJ2-5; D gene: .; V gene: TRBV18; CDR3 protein: CASSPRGRETQYF; CDR3 DNA: TGTGCCAGCTCACCCAGGGGTCGAGAGACCCAGTACTTC
clone size: .; J gene: TRBJ1-1; D gene: .; V gene: TRBV6-4; CDR3 protein: CASSARQAGHTEAFF; CDR3 DNA: TGTGCCAGCAGTGCAAGACAGGCGGGGCACACTGAAGCTTTCTTT
clone size: once; J gene: TRBJ1-3; D gene: TRBD1; V gene: TRBV4-2; CDR3 protein: CASSQVTGAGNTIYF; CDR3 DNA: TGTGCCAGCAGCCAAGTAACAGGGGCTGGAAACACCATATATTTT
clone size: .; J gene: TRBJ2-5; D gene: .; V gene: TRBV7-9; CDR3 protein: CASSLGQSGETQYF; CDR3 DNA: TGTGCCAGCAGCTTAGGACAGTCTGGTGAGACCCAGTACTTC
clone size: .; J gene: TRBJ2-7; D gene: .; V gene: TRBV3-1/TRBV3-2; CDR3 protein: CASSLKGGGYEQYF; CDR3 DNA: TGTGCCAGCAGCCTCAAGGGGGGAGGCTACGAGCAGTACTTC
clone size: .; J gene: TRBJ2-1; D gene: .; V gene: TRBV15; CDR3 protein: CATSSYKNNEQFF; CDR3 DNA: TGTGCCACCAGCAGCTACAAAAACAATGAGCAGTTCTTC
clone size: .; J gene: TRBJ2-3; D gene: TRBD2; V gene: TRBV5-1; CDR3 protein: CASSLTPTSGNYGTDTQYF; CDR3 DNA: TGCGCCAGCAGCTTGACCCCGACTAGCGGGAATTACGGCACAGATACGCAGTATTTT
clone size: .; J gene: TRBJ2-7; D gene: TRBD1; V gene: TRBV7-9; CDR3 protein: CASSRMGQIYEEQYF; CDR3 DNA: TGTGCCAGCAGCCGAATGGGACAGATCTACGAGGAGCAGTACTTC
clone size: .; J gene: TRBJ2-6; D gene: .; V gene: TRBV9; CDR3 protein: CASSVDTSGANVLTF; CDR3 DNA: TGTGCCAGCAGCGTAGATACCTCTGGGGCCAACGTCCTGACTTTC
clone size: .; J gene: TRBJ2-3; D gene: TRBD2; V gene: TRBV6-1; CDR3 protein: CASSGGWGLAGGGNTQYF; CDR3 DNA: TGTGCCAGCAGTGGTGGGTGGGGCCTAGCGGGAGGAGGAAATACGCAGTATTTT
clone size: .; J gene: TRBJ1-1; D gene: .; V gene: TRBV14; CDR3 protein: CASSQTKGTNTGAFF; CDR3 DNA: TGTGCCAGCAGCCAAACTAAAGGGACGAACACTGGAGCTTTCTTT
clone size: .; J gene: TRBJ2-2; D gene: .; V gene: TRBV15; CDR3 protein: CATSRVVGVSGELFF; CDR3 DNA: TGTGCCACCAGCAGAGTAGTAGGGGTATCCGGGGAGCTGTTTTTT
clone size: .; J gene: TRBJ2-2; D gene: TRBD2; V gene: TRBV9; CDR3 protein: CASSVGTSGMGTGELFF; CDR3 DNA: TGTGCCAGCAGCGTAGGTACTAGCGGGATGGGTACCGGGGAGCTGTTTTTT
clone size: .; J gene: TRBJ1-2; D gene: TRBD1; V gene: TRBV19; CDR3 protein: CASSIGTGGRRTHGYTF; CDR3 DNA: TGTGCCAGTAGTATAGGGACAGGAGGGCGGAGGACCCATGGCTACACCTTC
clone size: .; J gene: TRBJ2-1; D gene: TRBD2; V gene: TRBV11-2; CDR3 protein: CASSLELAASYNEQFF; CDR3 DNA: TGTGCCAGCAGCTTAGAGCTAGCGGCCTCCTACAATGAGCAGTTCTTC
clone size: .; J gene: TRBJ1-2; D gene: .; V gene: TRBV30; CDR3 protein: CAWSVGGGYTF; CDR3 DNA: TGTGCCTGGAGTGTAGGCGGAGGCTACACCTTC
clone size: .; J gene: TRBJ1-6; D gene: .; V gene: TRBV3-1/TRBV3-2; CDR3 protein: CASSPFSVEGSSPLHF; CDR3 DNA: TGTGCCAGCAGCCCATTTTCGGTCGAGGGGAGTTCACCCCTCCACTTT
clone size: once; J gene: TRBJ1-6; D gene: .; V gene: TRBV5-4; CDR3 protein: CASSLAGSYNSPLHF; CDR3 DNA: TGTGCCAGCAGCTTGGCCGGCTCCTATAATTCACCCCTCCACTTT
clone size: .; J gene: TRBJ2-7; D gene: .; V gene: TRBV2; CDR3 protein: CASKGAGAYEQYF; CDR3 DNA: TGTGCCAGTAAAGGGGCAGGAGCCTACGAGCAGTACTTC
clone size: once; J gene: TRBJ1-2; D gene: TRBD1; V gene: TRBV28; CDR3 protein: CASSTGTGGYGYTF; CDR3 DNA: TGTGCCAGCAGTACCGGGACAGGGGGCTATGGCTACACCTTC
clone size: .; J gene: TRBJ2-7; D gene: TRBD2; V gene: TRBV13; CDR3 protein: CASSLGLAGGNEQYF; CDR3 DNA: TGTGCCAGCAGCTTAGGACTAGCGGGAGGGAATGAGCAGTACTTC
clone size: few; J gene: TRBJ1-1; D gene: TRBD1; V gene: TRBV27; CDR3 protein: CASSSTGRGVVYTEAFF; CDR3 DNA: TGTGCCAGCAGTTCGACAGGGAGAGGAGTTGTGTACACTGAAGCTTTCTTT
clone size: .; J gene: TRBJ2-1; D gene: .; V gene: TRBV29-1; CDR3 protein: CSVEGRLYGSYNEQFF; CDR3 DNA: TGCAGCGTTGAAGGACGGCTCTATGGGTCCTACAATGAGCAGTTCTTC
clone size: .; J gene: TRBJ2-3; D gene: .; V gene: TRBV5-1; CDR3 protein: CASSVFTDTQYF; CDR3 DNA: TGCGCCAGCAGCGTATTCACAGATACGCAGTATTTT
clone size: .; J gene: TRBJ1-1; D gene: .; V gene: TRBV10-3; CDR3 protein: CAISGAGLRNTEAFF; CDR3 DNA: TGTGCCATCAGTGGGGCCGGTTTAAGGAACACTGAAGCTTTCTTT
clone size: .; J gene: TRBJ2-1; D gene: .; V gene: TRBV27; CDR3 protein: CASSPKTLYEQFF; CDR3 DNA: TGTGCCAGCAGCCCAAAGACCTTATATGAGCAGTTCTTC
clone size: .; J gene: TRBJ1-5; D gene: .; V gene: TRBV19; CDR3 protein: CASSSRTGGQPQHF; CDR3 DNA: TGTGCCAGTAGTAGCCGGACTGGAGGGCAGCCCCAGCATTTT
clone size: .; J gene: TRBJ2-1; D gene: .; V gene: TRBV29-1; CDR3 protein: CSVAGGSYNEQFF; CDR3 DNA: TGCAGCGTTGCCGGGGGCTCCTACAATGAGCAGTTCTTC
clone size: .; J gene: TRBJ2-7; D gene: .; V gene: TRBV6-5; CDR3 protein: CASSYSGSSYEQYF; CDR3 DNA: TGTGCCAGCAGTTACTCGGGCTCGTCCTACGAGCAGTACTTC
clone size: .; J gene: TRBJ1-1; D gene: .; V gene: TRBV9; CDR3 protein: CASSVVEGNTEAFF; CDR3 DNA: TGTGCCAGCAGCGTAGTCGAGGGAAACACTGAAGCTTTCTTT
clone size: .; J gene: TRBJ1-5; D gene: .; V gene: TRBV19; CDR3 protein: CASSISRSSYSNQPQHF; CDR3 DNA: TGTGCCAGTAGTATCAGCAGGTCCTCTTATAGCAATCAGCCCCAGCATTTT
clone size: .; J gene: TRBJ2-2; D gene: .; V gene: TRBV3-1/TRBV3-2; CDR3 protein: CASSPSGLKNTGELFF; CDR3 DNA: TGTGCCAGCAGCCCAAGCGGACTAAAGAACACCGGGGAGCTGTTTTTT
clone size: .; J gene: TRBJ2-1; D gene: .; V gene: TRBV11-2; CDR3 protein: CASSFTGLRHNEQFF; CDR3 DNA: TGTGCCAGCAGCTTCACGGGACTTCGTCACAATGAGCAGTTCTTC
clone size: .; J gene: TRBJ2-7; D gene: .; V gene: TRBV6-5; CDR3 protein: CASSRSLQVSGEQYF; CDR3 DNA: TGTGCCAGCAGCAGATCTCTCCAGGTTTCGGGGGAGCAGTACTTC